These 26 T cell receptor beta chains were sequenced from one sample in a study of PD-1 blockade in classical Hodgkin lymphoma. Profiling relied on immunoSEQ multiplex PCR, and the TCRdb table lists in-frame clones only, not all of them. The data contain about 23,000 clones, approximately 81% of them seen just once; the ten biggest clones take up 8% to 8.5%. Each and every patient relapsed after autologous stem cell transplantation, and patients got differing brentuximab vedotin exposure. The material sequenced was peripheral blood mononuclear cells (PBMCs), taken before the second cycle of nivolumab. The origin of the receptors is a human donor with classical Hodgkin lymphoma.

The chain links TRBV4-2 to TRBJ2-3; TRBD2 agrees at 15 bases. Looked up from germline, CDR1 is LGHNA and CDR2 is YNFKEQ. Trimming removed 0 bases from V and 1 base from J; junction bases left unmatched: 17. This CDR3 is built from 23 residues. In DNA, the CDR3 is TGTGCCAGCAGCCAAGAGATTAACGGCCTCGGACTAGCGGGGGGGCTGGGCACAGATACGCAGTATTTT. Translating it yields CASSQEINGLGLAGGLGTDTQYF.

This clone was seen more than once but under ten times. The V and J genes are TRBV7-6 and TRBJ1-4; D is uncertain. This CDR3 spans 16 amino acids. The V end was cut by 2 bases, the J end by 7 bases, with 17 bases between. Germline values: CDR1 SGHVS, CDR2 FNYEAQ. The chain's CDR3 is CASSLTSSSSGEKLFF. CDR3 coding DNA: TGTGCCAGCAGCTTAACGTCGTCCTCATCGGGTGAAAAACTGTTTTTT.

V is TRBV15 and J is TRBJ2-3, with D possibly TRBD2 on 5 matching bases. Germline CDR1 reads LNHNV; CDR2 reads YYDKDF (reference sequence). Trimming left V 4 bases short and J 2 bases short, with 13 bases between. The CDR3 has 15 residues. For the CDR3, the DNA is TGTGCCACCAGCACCCACGTAGCGAACACAGATACGCAGTATTTT. It codes for CATSTHVANTDTQYF.

The V and J genes are TRBV10-3 and TRBJ1-3, with TRBD1 matching 7 bases. The CDR3 is 15 residues long. Per the germline V gene, CDR1 is ENHRY and CDR2 is SYGVKD. The J segment lost 2 bases and the V segment lost 3 bases, leaving 4 bases of the junction unmatched. The CDR3 region is CAISESTGPGNTIYF. CDR3 coding DNA: TGTGCCATCAGTGAATCGACAGGGCCTGGAAACACCATATATTTT.

This chain joins TRBV7-6 and TRBJ2-5; 8 nucleotides match TRBD2. CDR3 length equals 16 residues. Germline lookup yields CDR1 SGHVS and CDR2 FNYEAQ. J was trimmed by 4 bases and V by 1 base; bases with no gene match: 8. This chain's CDR3 is CASSLDLGGGRETQYF. The CDR3 DNA reads TGTGCCAGCAGCTTAGATTTGGGCGGGGGGAGAGAGACCCAGTACTTC.

Written as DNA, the CDR3 is TGTGCCAGCAGTGGTCGGGGCGCCCAGCATTTT. It translates to CASSGRGAQHF. The chain is built from TRBV2 and TRBJ1-5, with TRBD1 as a possible D gene (5 bases). The germline V and J ends were trimmed by 4 bases and 11 bases, with 9 bases remaining between them. This CDR3 contains 11 residues. Germline loops: CDR1 SNHLY, CDR2 FYNNEI.

Comments on this clone: At one end the junction does not follow the germline gene, possibly because of a read error. The chain employs TRBV7-7 and TRBJ1-3; no firm D call. The CDR3 sequence is 13 residues long. CDR1 is SSHAT, CDR2 FNYEAQ, per germline (reference sequence). Here the CDR3 reads CASSLGPGNTIYF. The DNA for the CDR3 is TGTGCTAGCAGCTTAGGTCCTGGAAACACCATATATTTT.

This clone occurred a few times. The rearrangement links TRBV6-6 to TRBJ2-1, with TRBD2 identical over 11 bases. Germline assignment: CDR1 MNHNY and CDR2 SVGAGI (reference sequence). V lost 4 bases to trimming and J lost 2 bases; unmatched junction nucleotides: 1. The CDR3 consists of 15 residues. The CDR3 region has the DNA TGTGCCAGCAGTTGGACTAGCGGGCCCTACAATGAGCAGTTCTTC. This encodes CASSWTSGPYNEQFF.

The chain uses TRBV23-1 and TRBJ1-5; D remains ambiguous. TRBV23-1 is known as an ORF, though its function is uncertain. The CDR3 consists of 15 residues. Trimming took 0 bases from V and 11 from J, leaving 17 bases between them. CDR3 protein: CASSQSRGRQSAQHF. The CDR3 nucleotides read TGCGCCAGCAGTCAATCGAGAGGGAGGCAATCAGCCCAGCATTTT.

The chain combines TRBV19 with TRBJ2-6, with D perhaps TRBD1 or TRBD2 (5 bases each). Trimming took 2 bases from V and 0 from J, leaving 11 bases between them. The CDR3 is made up of 17 amino acids. Germline values: CDR1 LNHDA, CDR2 SQIVND (reference sequence). The CDR3 region has the DNA TGTGCCAGTAGTATACGGGGCGGTAGCTCTGGGGCCAACGTCCTGACTTTC. Translating it yields CASSIRGGSSGANVLTF.

The V call is TRBV5-6, the J call TRBJ1-5; 8 bases are shared with TRBD1. This CDR3 contains 15 residues. After removal of 4 bases from V and 4 bases from J, the junction contained 7 bases not matched to a gene. The germline gives CDR1 SGHDT, CDR2 YYEEEE. As DNA, the CDR3 is TGTGCCAGCAGCAAGATCGACAGGGGAAATCAGCCCCAGCATTTT. Translation: CASSKIDRGNQPQHF.

The V and J genes are TRBV7-2 and TRBJ2-2; 7 nucleotides agree with TRBD2. CDR3 length: 14 residues. CDR1 and CDR2 from the germline V gene are SGHTA and FQGNSA. J lost 6 bases, V lost 3 bases, and 4 bases had no gene match. The CDR3 DNA follows: TGTGCCAGCAGCTTCGGACTAGATTCCGGGGAGCTGTTTTTT. Encoded protein: CASSFGLDSGELFF.

This chain joins TRBV29-1 and TRBJ1-1, with 10 bases identical to TRBD1. The trim removed 6 bases at V and 8 bases at J, leaving 9 bases unmatched. The CDR3 covers 13 residues. The germline CDR1 and CDR2 sequences are SQVTM and ANQGSEA. CDR3 in amino acids: CSVDRTGGGEAFF. CDR3 nucleotide sequence: TGCAGCGTCGACCGGACAGGGGGTGGGGAAGCTTTCTTT.

The CDR3: CASSPYREATQYF. CDR3 coding DNA: TGTGCCAGCAGCCCATACAGGGAGGCCACCCAGTACTTC. This rearrangement joins TRBV7-9 to TRBJ2-5; the D call may be TRBD1 or TRBD2 (6 bases each). This CDR3 contains 13 residues. Trimming left V 5 bases short and J 8 bases short, with 15 bases between. From germline, CDR1 is SEHNR and CDR2 FQNEAQ (reference sequence).

J is TRBJ2-3 and V is TRBV10-2; D unclear. V was clipped by 1 base and J by 3 bases, with 2 bases between them. The length of the CDR3 is 12 residues. Germline CDR1 is WSHSY and CDR2 is SAAADI. This chain's CDR3 is CASSEYTDTQYF. The CDR3 DNA is TGCGCCAGCAGTGAGTATACAGATACGCAGTATTTT.

The chain carries TRBV18 and TRBJ2-3; D gene unclear. The CDR3 spans 13 residues. Germline V gene lookup returns CDR1 KGHSH and CDR2 LQKENI. V was cut by 5 bases and J by 2 bases, with 8 bases left in between. This CDR3 is CASSSSVTDTQYF. In nucleotides, the CDR3 is TGTGCCAGCTCATCAAGCGTCACAGATACGCAGTATTTT. Full variable domain (rest looked up from reference TRBV18 and TRBJ2-3): NAGVMQNPRHLVRRRGQEARLRCSPMKGHSHVYWYRQLPEEGLKFMVYLQKENIIDESGMPKERFSAEFPKEGPSILRIQQVVRGDSAAYFCASSSSVTDTQYFGPGTRLTVL.

This sequence joins TRBV19 and TRBJ2-4, with 8 bases lining up with TRBD2. From germline, CDR1 is LNHDA and CDR2 SQIVND (reference sequence). The CDR3 has 14 amino acids. Germline trimming cut 3 bases from V and 7 bases from J; bases unmatched to any gene: 5. The CDR3 DNA follows: TGTGCCAGTAGTATTACTAGCGGCGGGAACATTCAGTACTTC. Translating gives CASSITSGGNIQYF.

The rearrangement uses TRBV6-1 and TRBJ1-5; TRBD1 is a possible D gene (6 bases). Germline lookup yields CDR1 MNHNS and CDR2 SASEGT. The CDR3 covers 15 residues. The V and J ends lost 4 bases and 5 bases respectively, with 15 bases between them. CDR3 sequence: CASSVSGAPDQPQHF. The CDR3 nucleotides are TGTGCCAGCAGTGTGTCGGGGGCACCGGATCAGCCCCAGCATTTT.

This chain uses TRBV7-9 with TRBJ2-5; TRBD1 matches 7 bases. With V trimmed by 4 bases and J by 5 bases, 4 bases remained unmatched. The CDR3 is 13 amino acids. The germline CDR1 and CDR2 sequences are SEHNR and FQNEAQ (reference sequence). CDR3 residues: CASSSRDSETQYF. The DNA for the CDR3 is TGTGCCAGCAGCTCCCGGGACAGCGAGACCCAGTACTTC.

The chain recombines TRBV28 with TRBJ1-1, with unresolved D. CDR1 and CDR2 from the germline V gene are MDHEN and SYDVKM. V gave up 2 bases and J gave up 4 bases, with 5 bases separating them. The CDR3 runs to 12 residues. The CDR3 loop is CASSLVTTEAFF. DNA of the CDR3: TGTGCCAGCAGTTTAGTCACCACTGAAGCTTTCTTT.

The chain employs TRBV25-1 and TRBJ2-7; 8 bases map to TRBD1. Per germline, CDR1 MGHDK and CDR2 SYGVNS. The CDR3 length is 15 residues. Losses at the gene ends were 8 bases for V and 1 base for J; bases not matched to a gene: 10. DNA for the CDR3: TGTGCCAGCCCCACCGGACAGGGCAGTTCCTACGAGCAGTACTTC. Encoded protein: CASPTGQGSSYEQYF.

This clone was seen more than once but under ten times. The J gene is TRBJ2-1, the V gene TRBV6-5; D is unclear. The germline CDR1 and CDR2 sequences are MNHEY and SVGAGI. The germline V and J ends were trimmed by 4 bases and 0 bases, with 10 bases remaining between them. The CDR3 spans 15 residues. CDR3 in DNA: TGTGCCAGCAGTTTCCTCGCCGGCTCCTACAATGAGCAGTTCTTC. Protein product: CASSFLAGSYNEQFF.

This clone is a singleton in its sample. The chain couples TRBV7-3 to TRBJ2-3; 8 bases are a match to TRBD2. Germline CDR1 reads SGHTA; CDR2 reads FQGTGA. The CDR3 is 18 residues long. Unmatched junction bases numbered 14, after V lost 1 base and J lost 5 bases. CDR3 in DNA: TGTGCCAGCAGCTTAATTGGTCTGAACGGGGGGGCCGGAGATACGCAGTATTTT. It is translated as CASSLIGLNGGAGDTQYF.

The rearrangement links TRBV7-9 to TRBJ2-7; TRBD1 aligns across 8 bases. The CDR3 totals 13 residues. Germline CDR1 reads SEHNR; CDR2 reads FQNEAQ (reference sequence). The J segment lost 10 bases and the V segment lost 5 bases, leaving 10 bases of the junction unmatched. This CDR3 reads CASSRGQGTDQYF. CDR3 coding DNA: TGTGCCAGCAGCAGAGGACAGGGAACAGATCAGTACTTC. Based on the CDR3 plus reference TRBV7-9 and TRBJ2-7, the full variable domain is DTGVSQNPRHKITKRGQNVTFRCDPISEHNRLYWYRQTLGQGPEFLTYFQNEAQLEKSRLLSDRFSAERPKGSFSTLEIQRTEQGDSAMYLCASSRGQGTDQYFGPGTRLTVT.

The V gene is TRBV6-5, the J gene TRBJ2-3; D may match TRBD1 or TRBD2 (6 bases each). The germline V gene encodes CDR1 MNHEY and CDR2 SVGAGI. The CDR3 is made up of 15 amino acids. The V end was cut by 6 bases, the J end by 2 bases, with 15 bases between. The CDR3 loop reads CASSLGGPTTDTQYF. CDR3 bases: TGTGCCAGCAGCCTAGGGGGGCCTACCACAGATACGCAGTATTTT.

This rearrangement joins TRBV6-7 to TRBJ2-5; the match to TRBD2 covers 16 bases. TRBV6-7 is identified as an open reading frame with a role that is uncertain. V was clipped by 6 bases and J by 5 bases; unmatched bases: 9. The CDR3 sequence is 17 residues long. The DNA of the CDR3 is TGTGCCAGCAGAACCGGGACTAGCGGGGGGGTAATGGAGACCCAGTACTTC. It yields the protein CASRTGTSGGVMETQYF.